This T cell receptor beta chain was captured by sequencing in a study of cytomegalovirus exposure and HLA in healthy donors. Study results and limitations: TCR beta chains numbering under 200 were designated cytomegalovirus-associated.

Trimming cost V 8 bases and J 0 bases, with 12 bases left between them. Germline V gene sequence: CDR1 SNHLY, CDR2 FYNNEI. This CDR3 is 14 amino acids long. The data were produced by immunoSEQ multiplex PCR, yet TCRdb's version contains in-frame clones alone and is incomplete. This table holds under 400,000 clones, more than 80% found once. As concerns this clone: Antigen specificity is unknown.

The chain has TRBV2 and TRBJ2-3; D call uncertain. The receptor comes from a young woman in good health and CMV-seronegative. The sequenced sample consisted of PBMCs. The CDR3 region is CASELADSTDTQYF. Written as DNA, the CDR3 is TGTGCCAGCGAATTGGCGGATAGCACAGATACGCAGTATTTT.